This TCR beta chain was identified in a study of tumour-infiltrating T cells in Burkitt lymphoma (dated by TCRdb to between 2020 and 2021). With respect to the entire study: TCR repertoire data were compared against clinical outcome, and productive clonality predicted overall survival and progression-free survival independently of established prognostic factors such as age at diagnosis.

Points on this clone: No antigen is known for it. No base quality values were provided; no much bigger clone lies one nucleotide off.

Receptors were amplified or captured by the immunoSEQ multiplex PCR assay. The clones in this table, taken by TCRdb from immuneACCESS, are in-frame only. Not every clone is retained; where verified, under half of the shortfall comes from an unresolved V gene, and the cause of the rest is unknown. This sample has 11,000 to 15,000 clones in its table, and approximately 28% of those were observed once. Jointly, the top ten make up about 6.2% of the sample. Sequences were obtained from tumor tissue. This receptor was taken from a human donor with diffuse large B-cell lymphoma.

This receptor has the CDR3 CASSLGTDAGGYTF. The DNA sequence reads TGTGCCAGCAGCTTGGGGACAGATGCCGGCGGCTACACCTTC. The chain is encoded by TRBV5-4 joined to TRBJ1-2; TRBD1 could be the D gene, as 6 bases match. The cysteine opens and the phenylalanine closes a CDR3 of 14 amino acids. Only the CDR3 DNA stays, 42 bases, in frame from base 1. V gives up 0 bases and J gives up 8 bases, and the segment between their germline ends measures 14 bases. CDR1 SGHNT and CDR2 YYREEE are derived from the germline V gene (reference sequence).